This T cell receptor (beta chain) was observed in a study of blood T cell repertoires in COVID-19 (dated by TCRdb to about 2020). Study-wide context: Samples covering the acute and convalescent phases of COVID-19 were provided by collaborators in the United States, Italy and Spain. Sample metadata almost always included a de-identified subject ID, COVID-19 status, age in years and sex. The repertoires were released in a freely available public database intended as a resource for research on the immune response to SARS-CoV-2. Deeply sampled blood TCRbeta repertoires from subjects exposed to, actively infected with, or recovered from COVID-19 were included in the dataset. The samples were drawn from the first 160 participants of the ongoing ImmuneRACE study and from 1,254 subjects provided by 6 global collaborators. The material from the prospective study consisted of cDNA or gDNA derived from T cells, B-cell-depleted T cells, or PBMCs. Where HLA class I and class II types were available, the types were taken from metadata supplied by the sample provider, not from assay-based typing.

The paper as a whole reports these results and caveats: The quantity of clinical and demographic metadata differed by source and by participant and was supplied without curation.

The germline V gene (reference sequence) sets CDR1 to MNHEY and CDR2 to SMNVEV. The CDR3 starts with the cysteine, ends with the phenylalanine, and has 14 residues. Of all the DNA, just the CDR3 is kept, 42 bases in frame from base 1. V loses 3 bases at its end and J loses 8 bases; junction bases beyond the gene matches: 5. At one collaborating source in Seattle, patients were enrolled during active infection and were followed longitudinally through the course of disease. Collaborating institutions collected whole blood in K2EDTA tubes following their own protocols. Collaborator samples were shipped for TCRbeta analysis as frozen whole blood, isolated PBMCs, or DNA extracted from either sample type. TCRbeta CDR3 regions were amplified from genomic DNA using the immunoSEQ Assay, a bias-controlled multiplex PCR. The paper's data handling went like this. The number of nucleated cells in each sample was estimated by amplification of reference gene primers within the assay. To quantify the absolute abundance of each unique TCRbeta CDR3 rearrangement, sequence reads were collapsed and filtered. Productive Simpson clonality was computed per sample as the square root of Simpson's diversity index over productive rearrangements. What TCRdb holds here is the immuneACCESS table cut down to in-frame rearrangements. Part of the clones is not present; checked against another copy, under half of the missing clones reflect an unresolved V gene, and the others are unexplained. V, J and clone size reflect that table, while D and trimming were determined from the DNA. The sample table records over 200,000 clones; about 83% of these occur just once. The ten top clones hold 0.95% to 1.5% of the sample.

Remarks on this clone: Its antigen has not been determined. Qualities for individual bases were not recorded, and no much larger clone is one base off.

The chain is made from TRBV27 and TRBJ1-4; 8 bases in the middle match TRBD1. Material for sequencing was peripheral blood. This receptor was taken from a woman aged 30 to 39 with COVID-19, enrolled during active disease. The sequenced DNA: TGTGCCAGCAGTTTCGACAGGGGTAACGAAAAACTGTTTTTT. Its protein product is CASSFDRGNEKLFF. When the CDR3 is completed using the reference TRBV27 and TRBJ1-4 genes on either side, the full variable domain is EAQVTQNPRYLITVTGKKLTVTCSQNMNHEYMSWYRQDPGLGLRQIYYSMNVEVTDKGDVPEGYKVSRKEKRNFPLILESPSPNQTSLYFCASSFDRGNEKLFFGSGTQLSVL.